The 14 T cell receptor beta chains below all came from one sample that was sequenced in a study of blood T cell repertoires in COVID-19. This table comes from immunoSEQ multiplex PCR, and its TCRdb copy is limited to in-frame clones, with some not included. The data show about 310,000 clones, about nine tenths seen once. Sequencing was carried out using peripheral blood. The receptor set was obtained from a man aged 50-60 years with active or convalescent COVID-19.

The chain recombines TRBV19 with TRBJ1-6; TRBD1 is a possible D gene (5 bases). The CDR3 spans 15 residues. V was pared by 7 bases and J by 7 bases, with 17 bases between. Germline V gene data show CDR1 as LNHDA and CDR2 as SQIVND (reference sequence). CDR3 DNA sequence: TGTGCCAGTACGCGGGGGAGCACTGAAAATTCACCCCTCCACTTT. As protein: CASTRGSTENSPLHF.

This clone was seen more than once but under ten times. The chain links TRBV29-1 to TRBJ1-1; TRBD1 matches at 8 bases. Per germline, CDR1 SQVTM and CDR2 ANQGSEA. This CDR3 has 14 amino acids. V gave up 2 bases and J gave up 1 base; unmatched junction bases: 3. CDR3 bases: TGCAGCGTTGAATCTACAGGGGGGAACACTGAAGCTTTCTTT. It encodes CSVESTGGNTEAFF.

The chain couples TRBV5-1 to TRBJ1-2, with TRBD1 identical over 7 bases. In germline, CDR1 is SGHRS, CDR2 YFSETQ. Germline trimming cut 0 bases from V and 0 bases from J; bases unmatched to any gene: 8. There are 17 residues in the CDR3. Here the CDR3 DNA reads TGCGCCAGCAGCTTGGAATGGGACAGCGTGACTAACTATGGCTACACCTTC. It is translated as CASSLEWDSVTNYGYTF.

The J gene is TRBJ1-1, the V gene TRBV19; TRBD1 matches 8 bases. Germline-derived CDR1 and CDR2 are LNHDA and SQIVND (reference sequence). This CDR3 comprises 15 residues. J gave up 4 bases and V 5 bases, and 9 bases lay outside the gene matches. For the CDR3, the DNA is TGTGCCAGTAGTGCGACAGGGGCGGCGCTCACTGAAGCTTTCTTT. This encodes CASSATGAALTEAFF. The variable domain in full, completed from reference TRBV19 and TRBJ1-1, reads DGGITQSPKYLFRKEGQNVTLSCEQNLNHDAMYWYRQDPGQGLRLIYYSQIVNDFQKGDIAEGYSVSREKKESFPLTVTSAQKNPTAFYLCASSATGAALTEAFFGQGTRLTVV.

The chain links TRBV24-1 to TRBJ1-5; TRBD1 agrees at 8 bases. V trimming: 7 bases; J trimming: 7 bases; junction bases outside the gene matches: 5. This CDR3 comprises 13 residues. Germline CDR1 KGHDR, CDR2 SFDVKD. CDR3 protein: CATSRDRIQPQHF. CDR3 nucleotides: TGTGCCACCAGCCGGGACAGGATACAGCCCCAGCATTTT.

J is TRBJ1-4 and V is TRBV6-5, with a weak D call TRBD1 (6 bases). With 6 bases removed from V and 2 bases from J, the gap between germline ends came to 10 bases. The germline gives CDR1 MNHEY, CDR2 SVGAGI. The CDR3 totals 14 residues. CDR3 coding DNA: TGTGCCAGCAGAGACAGGTCGACTAATGAAAAACTGTTTTTT. It yields the protein CASRDRSTNEKLFF.

The chain combines TRBV2 with TRBJ2-1, with TRBD2 matching over 15 bases. The ends lost 7 bases at V and 10 bases at J; junction bases unmatched: 8. This CDR3 contains 15 residues. Germline CDR1 and CDR2: SNHLY and FYNNEI. The CDR3 region has the DNA TGTGCCAGCACTTCCGGGACTAGCGGGGGGCGGGAGCAGTTCTTC. As protein: CASTSGTSGGREQFF.

The V and J genes are TRBV27 and TRBJ2-7, with TRBD2 identical over 10 bases. With V trimmed by 11 bases and J by 3 bases, 19 bases remained unmatched. Per germline, CDR1 MNHEY and CDR2 SMNVEV (reference sequence). The CDR3 contains 17 residues. The CDR3 reads CAPKGTQGLASFYEQYF. The CDR3 DNA sequence: TGTGCCCCCAAGGGGACCCAGGGACTAGCGAGCTTCTACGAGCAGTACTTC.

As concerns this clone: This specimen includes other DNA sequences encoding the same CDR3. V gene TRBV27 combines with J gene TRBJ2-3; 8 bases line up with TRBD1. The CDR3 has 14 amino acids. Trimming at V came to 5 bases and at J to 2 bases, leaving 3 bases not matched to a gene. Germline values: CDR1 MNHEY, CDR2 SMNVEV (reference sequence). The CDR3 DNA reads TGTGCCAGCAGTCCGGACAGGGCCACAGATACGCAGTATTTT. Amino acids: CASSPDRATDTQYF.

The chain combines TRBV27 with TRBJ2-1; D may be TRBD2 (5 bases). Trimming stripped 0 bases from V and 2 bases from J, with 11 bases between. The CDR3 sequence is 16 residues long. Germline V CDR1 and CDR2: MNHEY, SMNVEV (reference sequence). CDR3 sequence (DNA): TGTGCCAGCAGTTTATCTAGCGCTACCACCTACAATGAGCAGTTCTTC. Amino acids: CASSLSSATTYNEQFF.

This chain joins TRBV19 and TRBJ2-7; a weak D match, TRBD1 (5 bases). Germline loops: CDR1 LNHDA, CDR2 SQIVND (reference sequence). The ends were cut back, 3 bases at V and 3 bases at J, with 15 bases in the middle. There are 15 residues in the CDR3. CDR3 DNA: TGTGCCAGTAGTATTCTTCAGGGTAGAGGCTACGAGCAGTACTTC. It specifies CASSILQGRGYEQYF.

CDR3 DNA sequence: TGTGCCAGCAGCCCCGGGACTAGCTACGAGCAGTACTTC. This translates into CASSPGTSYEQYF. The J gene is TRBJ2-7, the V gene TRBV7-9; TRBD2 aligns across 8 bases. Germline V gene lookup returns CDR1 SEHNR and CDR2 FQNEAQ (reference sequence). V lost 5 bases to trimming and J lost 3 bases; unmatched junction nucleotides: 3. The CDR3 extends over 13 amino acids.

The chain is built from TRBV27 and TRBJ2-7; possibly TRBD1 for D (6 bases). Trimming shortened V by 2 bases and J by 5 bases, and 13 bases separated the two germline ends. The germline V gene encodes CDR1 MNHEY and CDR2 SMNVEV (reference sequence). The CDR3 spans 14 residues. This CDR3 reads CASSLMAGEDEQYF. Written as DNA, the CDR3 is TGTGCCAGCAGTTTAATGGCAGGGGAAGACGAGCAGTACTTC.

The V call is TRBV4-3, the J call TRBJ2-7; 10 bases align to TRBD1. The J segment lost 3 bases and the V segment lost 0 bases, leaving 8 bases of the junction unmatched. From germline, CDR1 is LGHNA and CDR2 YSLEER. CDR3 length: 17 residues. For the CDR3, the DNA is TGCGCCAGCAGCCAAGATACCCGGGACAGGGGTTTCTACGAGCAGTACTTC. It translates to CASSQDTRDRGFYEQYF.